This entry lists 27 T cell receptor beta chains sequenced from one sample in a study of blood T cell repertoires in COVID-19. Clones were sequenced by immunoSEQ multiplex PCR, and TCRdb holds only the in-frame ones, with some missing. The table records tens of thousands of clones, 85% of them present only once. Sequencing used peripheral blood. Receptors were obtained from a man of 80 years or more with acute or convalescent COVID-19.

This chain links TRBV24-1 with TRBJ2-2, with a possible D match to TRBD1 (6 bases). V lost 4 bases and J lost 1, with 9 bases in between. Per the germline V gene, CDR1 is KGHDR and CDR2 is SFDVKD. The CDR3 consists of 15 residues. The CDR3 region is CATSEPGQNTGELFF. The CDR3 region has the DNA TGTGCCACCAGTGAACCGGGACAGAACACCGGGGAGCTGTTTTTT.

The chain joins TRBV3-1 (or the pseudogene TRBV3-2) to TRBJ1-1; 7 nucleotides agree with TRBD1. The CDR3 has 17 residues. Losses at the gene ends were 2 bases for V and 0 bases for J; bases not matched to a gene: 9. CDR1 LGHDT and CDR2 YNNKEL come from the germline V gene (reference sequence). Here the CDR3 reads CASSQNPGQQVNTEAFF. CDR3 nucleotides: TGTGCCAGCAGCCAAAATCCGGGACAGCAAGTGAACACTGAAGCTTTCTTT.

The J gene is TRBJ2-7, the V gene TRBV3-1 (or the pseudogene TRBV3-2); 10 bases line up with TRBD2. Germline-derived CDR1 and CDR2 are LGHDT and YNNKEL (reference sequence). CDR3 length: 16 residues. The J segment lost 3 bases and the V segment lost 4 bases, leaving 9 bases of the junction unmatched. CDR3 coding DNA: TGTGCCAGCAGCCCTGCCTCTAGCGGGGGAAGCTACGAGCAGTACTTC. Translation gives CASSPASSGGSYEQYF.

The CDR3: CASSSQLAERSYEQYF. CDR3 in DNA: TGCGCCAGCAGCTCTCAACTAGCGGAACGCTCCTACGAGCAGTACTTC. This chain links TRBV5-1 with TRBJ2-7; 8 nucleotides agree with TRBD2. The CDR3 loop spans 16 amino acids. Unmatched junction bases numbered 8, after V lost 3 bases and J lost 0 bases. The germline V gene has CDR1 SGHRS and CDR2 YFSETQ.

This chain uses TRBV5-1 with TRBJ1-4; 10 bases are a match to TRBD1. CDR1 is SGHRS, CDR2 YFSETQ, per germline. Trimming at V came to 1 base and at J to 5 bases, leaving 5 bases not matched to a gene. The CDR3 is 16 residues long. The CDR3 sequence: CASSLWTGGRNEKLFF. The CDR3 DNA follows: TGCGCCAGCAGCTTGTGGACAGGGGGAAGGAATGAAAAACTGTTTTTT.

The chain carries TRBV5-1 and TRBJ1-3; D is unclear. Germline CDR1 reads SGHRS; CDR2 reads YFSETQ. The CDR3 runs 14 residues. The V end was cut by 0 bases, the J end by 0 bases, with 4 bases between. The DNA for the CDR3 is TGCGCCAGCAGCTTGGACGGCTCTGGAAACACCATATATTTT. Encoded protein: CASSLDGSGNTIYF.

The chain couples TRBV5-1 to TRBJ2-1; D possibly corresponds to TRBD2 (5 bases). Germline loops: CDR1 SGHRS, CDR2 YFSETQ. The CDR3 sequence is 15 residues long. The germline V and J ends were trimmed by 4 bases and 7 bases, with 18 bases remaining between them. For the CDR3, the DNA is TGCGCCAGCAGCCCGGACGGGGTAAGAAGGAATGAGCAGTTCTTC. This translates into CASSPDGVRRNEQFF.

A single count supports this clone. V usage is TRBV15 and J usage is TRBJ2-5; D is ambiguous. Trimming pared 0 bases from V and 1 base from J, leaving 15 bases between. CDR1 is LNHNV, CDR2 YYDKDF, per germline (reference sequence). The CDR3 has 17 amino acids. CDR3 bases: TGTGCCACCAGCAGAGATCTCGCCAGTACCGTCCAAGAGACCCAGTACTTC. Its translation is CATSRDLASTVQETQYF.

J is TRBJ2-3 and V is TRBV24-1, with TRBD2 matching over 15 bases. The CDR3 length is 19 residues. The V and J ends lost 2 bases and 0 bases, in that order; junction bases with no gene match: 5. Germline assignment: CDR1 KGHDR and CDR2 SFDVKD. CDR3 in DNA: TGTGCCACCAGTGATTCGGGACTAGCGGGGGGCCGTAGCACAGATACGCAGTATTTT. Translated, it gives CATSDSGLAGGRSTDTQYF.

The genes are TRBV28 and TRBJ2-1; 9 bases fit TRBD2. Germline CDR1 reads MDHEN; CDR2 reads SYDVKM. The CDR3 has 19 residues. With V trimmed by 4 bases and J by 7 bases, 20 bases remained unmatched. The CDR3 reads CASSSSLPTSSGRTNEQFF. The CDR3 DNA reads as TGTGCCAGCAGTTCCTCACTCCCCACCTCCAGCGGGAGGACTAATGAGCAGTTCTTC.

J is TRBJ2-1 and V is TRBV5-6; 9 bases are shared with TRBD2. The V segment lost 4 bases and the J segment 9 bases; nucleotides outside the gene matches: 14. Germline V lookup: CDR1 SGHDT, CDR2 YYEEEE. The CDR3 extends over 16 amino acids. For the CDR3, the DNA is TGTGCCAGCAGCCCTCTTGGTAGCGGGAGTTTCGGTGAGCAGTTCTTC. Translating gives CASSPLGSGSFGEQFF.

The CDR3 sequence: CASSVIGLGYNEQFF. CDR3 bases: TGTGCCAGCAGCGTAATAGGACTAGGATACAATGAGCAGTTCTTC. V gene TRBV9 combines with J gene TRBJ2-1; 7 bases match TRBD2. The CDR3 has 15 residues. Trimming took 1 base from V and 4 from J; bases not matched to a gene: 5. Germline V gene data show CDR1 as SGDLS and CDR2 as YYNGEE. Filled out from reference TRBV9 and TRBJ2-1, the complete variable domain reads DSGVTQTPKHLITATGQRVTLRCSPRSGDLSVYWYQQSLDQGLQFLIQYYNGEERAKGNILERFSAQQFPDLHSELNLSSLELGDSALYFCASSVIGLGYNEQFFGPGTRLTVL.

The chain joins TRBV7-3 to TRBJ2-3; 7 nucleotides match TRBD2. The CDR3 consists of 17 residues. The germline gives CDR1 SGHTA, CDR2 FQGTGA. V lost 1 base to trimming and J lost 0 bases; unmatched junction nucleotides: 7. CDR3 coding DNA: TGTGCCAGCAGCTTAATAGCACTAGCGACAAGCACAGATACGCAGTATTTT. This codes for CASSLIALATSTDTQYF.

V usage is TRBV5-4 and J usage is TRBJ2-7; 7 bases are shared with TRBD2. J lost 2 bases, V lost 4 bases, and 12 bases had no gene match. Germline CDR1 is SGHNT and CDR2 is YYREEE (reference sequence). CDR3 length equals 16 residues. CDR3 bases: TGTGCCAGCAGCCCGGGCGAAAGGCGGGAGACCTACGAGCAGTACTTC. This encodes CASSPGERRETYEQYF.

The chain employs TRBV7-8 and TRBJ2-7, with D uncertain. Germline V gene sequence: CDR1 SGHVS, CDR2 FQNEAQ. The CDR3 spans 15 residues. Trimming left V 2 bases short and J 6 bases short, with 17 bases between. CDR3 sequence: CASSLFEADRSEQYF. The DNA for the CDR3 is TGTGCCAGCAGCTTATTTGAGGCGGATCGATCCGAGCAGTACTTC.

The rearrangement links TRBV27 to TRBJ1-4; no firm D call. This CDR3 spans 13 amino acids. V was clipped by 2 bases and J by 14 bases, with 15 bases between them. Germline CDR1 reads MNHEY; CDR2 reads SMNVEV (reference sequence). The DNA of the CDR3 is TGTGCCAGCAGTTTAAACAGCGGTCTCAGGCTGTTTTTT. Amino acid sequence: CASSLNSGLRLFF.

This sequence joins TRBV19 and TRBJ1-2; the match to TRBD1 covers 9 bases. The CDR3 runs to 14 residues. Germline assignment: CDR1 LNHDA and CDR2 SQIVND (reference sequence). V dropped 6 bases and J dropped 3; count of bases not matched to a gene: 5. The CDR3 is CASSWDRDYYGYTF. The CDR3 DNA sequence: TGTGCCAGTAGCTGGGACAGGGACTACTATGGCTACACCTTC. Variable domain in full (rest from reference TRBV19 and TRBJ1-2): DGGITQSPKYLFRKEGQNVTLSCEQNLNHDAMYWYRQDPGQGLRLIYYSQIVNDFQKGDIAEGYSVSREKKESFPLTVTSAQKNPTAFYLCASSWDRDYYGYTFGSGTRLTVV.

V usage is TRBV10-3 and J usage is TRBJ1-2, with TRBD1 as a possible D gene (5 bases). The CDR3 consists of 18 residues. Trimming removed 2 bases at V and 2 bases at J, with 21 bases between. Per germline, CDR1 ENHRY and CDR2 SYGVKD. The CDR3 protein is CAISEGGRPPAQNYGYTF. CDR3 DNA: TGTGCCATCAGTGAGGGGGGGAGGCCGCCCGCCCAGAACTATGGCTACACCTTC.

The rearrangement joins TRBV18 to TRBJ1-5, with 10 bases that match TRBD1. There are 15 residues in the CDR3. Trimming cost V 5 bases and J 4 bases; bases outside gene matches: 5. Germline V gene sequence: CDR1 KGHSH, CDR2 LQKENI. The DNA of the CDR3 is TGTGCCAGCTCAGCCGGGACAGGGGCGAATCAGCCCCAGCATTTT. Its translation: CASSAGTGANQPQHF.

This clone has just one count. The chain joins TRBV27 to TRBJ2-2, with D possibly TRBD1 on 5 matching bases. Per germline, CDR1 MNHEY and CDR2 SMNVEV (reference sequence). This CDR3 has 15 amino acids. V was pared by 1 base and J by 2 bases, with 8 bases between. The CDR3 bases are TGTGCCAGCAGTTTATTAGGACAAAACACCGGGGAGCTGTTTTTT. Protein product: CASSLLGQNTGELFF.

V and J are TRBV5-1 and TRBJ2-5; D unresolved. The CDR3 is 14 amino acids. Germline CDR1 and CDR2: SGHRS and YFSETQ. V lost 0 bases and J lost 2, with 8 bases in between. The CDR3, as DNA: TGCGCCAGCAGCTTGGACGAAGCTCAAGAGACCCAGTACTTC. It translates to CASSLDEAQETQYF. Combining the CDR3 with reference TRBV5-1 and TRBJ2-5 gives the whole variable domain KAGVTQTPRYLIKTRGQQVTLSCSPISGHRSVSWYQQTPGQGLQFLFEYFSETQRNKGNFPGRFSGRQFSNSRSEMNVSTLELGDSALYLCASSLDEAQETQYFGPGTRLLVL.

This clone has just one count. The CDR3 region is CASRTGLQETQYF. In DNA, the CDR3 is TGTGCCAGCAGGACGGGACTCCAAGAGACCCAGTACTTC. The chain employs TRBV12-3 or TRBV12-4 and TRBJ2-5; D perhaps matches TRBD2 (6 bases). The CDR3 is 13 residues long. The germline V and J ends were trimmed by 6 bases and 1 base, with 9 bases remaining between them.

This clone was counted a single time. This chain connects TRBV7-9 to TRBJ2-7, with 8 bases aligning to TRBD1. Germline V gene lookup returns CDR1 SEHNR and CDR2 FQNEAQ (reference sequence). The trim removed 5 bases at V and 3 bases at J, leaving 9 bases unmatched. This CDR3 spans 15 amino acids. The CDR3 region is CASSVSGQGIYEQYF. The DNA for the CDR3 is TGTGCCAGCAGCGTCTCCGGACAGGGAATCTACGAGCAGTACTTC.

Here the CDR3 DNA reads TGCGCCAGCAGCTTGGGCACCGCAGGTTACAGGGGGAACTCTGGAAACACCATATATTTT. Its translation is CASSLGTAGYRGNSGNTIYF. The chain has TRBV5-1 and TRBJ1-3; 8 positions match TRBD1. Germline V gene sequence: CDR1 SGHRS, CDR2 YFSETQ. The junction had 14 bases not matched to a gene; V was cut back by 0 bases and J by 0 bases. CDR3 length: 20 amino acids.

The chain links TRBV9 to TRBJ2-7, with 7 bases that match TRBD2. Trimming cost V 3 bases and J 0 bases; bases outside gene matches: 3. The CDR3 is 14 amino acids. Germline V CDR1 and CDR2: SGDLS, YYNGEE. CDR3 loop: CASSAWDYSYEQYF. The CDR3 region has the DNA TGTGCCAGCAGCGCCTGGGACTACTCCTACGAGCAGTACTTC.

The chain carries TRBV2 and TRBJ1-6, with unresolved D. In germline, CDR1 is SNHLY, CDR2 FYNNEI. V lost 4 bases to trimming and J lost 7 bases, with 8 bases between them. CDR3 length equals 13 residues. In nucleotides, the CDR3 is TGTGCCAGCAGTGGGGCCCTCAATTCACCCCTCCACTTT. Translation: CASSGALNSPLHF.

The V and J genes are TRBV5-4 and TRBJ1-3, with TRBD1 matching over 9 bases. CDR1 and CDR2 from the germline V gene are SGHNT and YYREEE (reference sequence). There are 16 residues in the CDR3. V shed 1 base and J 3 bases; nucleotides not matched to a gene: 5. The CDR3 DNA sequence: TGTGCCAGCAGCTTGAAACGACAGGGGGGTGGAAACACCATATATTTT. It translates to CASSLKRQGGGNTIYF.